The 9 T cell receptor beta chains in this list originate from one sample, sequenced in a study of blood T cell repertoires in COVID-19 (TCRdb year 2020). The method was the immunoSEQ multiplex PCR assay. Entries here come from immuneACCESS through TCRdb and include only in-frame sequences with V and J called. Some clones fail to appear in such tables; in the studies checked, an unresolved V gene covers under half of the shortfall, and the cause of the remainder is unknown. In all, the sample holds 200,000 to 250,000 clones, and 83% of those were seen once. The ten largest clones take up roughly 5% of the sample. Input material: PBMCs or T cells enriched from blood (not recorded which). The source of these receptors is a woman aged 45-65 years who had been exposed to COVID-19.

V is TRBV19 and J is TRBJ1-2; D remains ambiguous. Trimming stripped 5 bases from V and 8 bases from J, with 18 bases between. Germline V lookup: CDR1 LNHDA, CDR2 SQIVND (reference sequence). This CDR3 has 14 amino acids. The CDR3 coding sequence is TGTGCCAGTAGTCCTAGCGCGGGAGCGGGGGGCTACACCTTC. Translation: CASSPSAGAGGYTF.

The rearrangement links TRBV28 to TRBJ1-5; D not resolved. With 7 bases removed from V and 8 bases from J, the gap between germline ends came to 15 bases. Germline CDR1 is MDHEN and CDR2 is SYDVKM. The CDR3 covers 13 residues. CDR3 loop: CASTQRRTEPQHF. The CDR3 coding sequence is TGTGCCAGCACCCAGAGACGGACTGAGCCCCAGCATTTT.

The V and J genes are TRBV30 and TRBJ1-2, with no clear D. V shed 0 bases and J shed 0 bases, with 14 bases lying between them. The CDR3 consists of 16 residues. Germline V gene lookup returns CDR1 GTSNPN and CDR2 SVGIG (reference sequence). The CDR3 here is CAWSVGQVNSNYGYTF. CDR3 nucleotide sequence: TGTGCCTGGAGTGTAGGCCAGGTAAATTCTAACTATGGCTACACCTTC.

The rearrangement joins TRBV2 to TRBJ1-1; D is perhaps TRBD1 (5 bases). The CDR3 covers 13 residues. Trimming left V 8 bases short and J 5 bases short, with 15 bases between. CDR1 and CDR2 (germline): SNHLY, FYNNEI. This chain's CDR3 is CASLGRDWTEAFF. In nucleotides, the CDR3 is TGTGCCAGCCTGGGCAGGGATTGGACTGAAGCTTTCTTT.

The chain has TRBV11-2 and TRBJ1-1; 7 nucleotides align to TRBD1. This CDR3 region has 17 residues. V dropped 3 bases and J dropped 2; count of bases not matched to a gene: 12. Germline lookup yields CDR1 SGHAT and CDR2 FQNNGV. CDR3 in amino acids: CASSFEGAGRRNTEAFF. The CDR3 DNA reads as TGTGCCAGCAGCTTTGAGGGGGCGGGACGGAGAAACACTGAAGCTTTCTTT.

The chain recombines TRBV28 with TRBJ1-1, with 7 nucleotides matching TRBD1. Germline V gives CDR1 MDHEN, CDR2 SYDVKM. The junction had 11 bases not matched to a gene; V was cut back by 10 bases and J by 0 bases. The CDR3 covers 15 residues. The CDR3 coding sequence is TGTGCCATTGCAGGAAGGGGGCAGATGAACACTGAAGCTTTCTTT. Translating gives CAIAGRGQMNTEAFF.

This sequence joins TRBV2 and TRBJ1-6, with TRBD1 matching over 8 bases. The V segment lost 6 bases and the J segment 5 bases; nucleotides outside the gene matches: 6. This CDR3 is built from 15 residues. CDR1 and CDR2 from the germline V gene are SNHLY and FYNNEI. The DNA for the CDR3 is TGTGCCAGCAGGGGGACGACAGGGGATAATTCACCCCTCCACTTT. Translation gives CASRGTTGDNSPLHF.

The chain carries TRBV14 and TRBJ1-1; D remains unclear. V dropped 3 bases and J dropped 12 bases, with 14 bases sitting between them. This CDR3 spans 12 amino acids. The germline CDR1 and CDR2 sequences are SGHDN and FVKESK. Here the CDR3 DNA reads TGTGCCAGCAGCCAGGGCAGGCGCTCAACTTTCTTT. Translating it yields CASSQGRRSTFF. The whole variable domain, remainder taken from reference TRBV14 and TRBJ1-1, is EAGVTQFPSHSVIEKGQTVTLRCDPISGHDNLYWYRRVMGKEIKFLLHFVKESKQDESGMPNNRFLAERTGGTYSTLKVQPAELEDSGVYFCASSQGRRSTFFGQGTRLTVV.

The genes are TRBV5-6 and TRBJ2-7; 7 bases agree with TRBD1. The CDR3 extends over 12 amino acids. Germline lookup yields CDR1 SGHDT and CDR2 YYEEEE. V lost 5 bases, J lost 6 bases, and 5 bases stayed unmatched. CDR3 region: CASSSQGPEQYF. For the CDR3, the DNA is TGTGCCAGCAGTTCACAGGGGCCCGAGCAGTACTTC.